This T cell receptor (beta chain) was sequenced for a study of T cells expressing NK-cell markers. Overall study findings and caveats: Four donors' CD3+CD56-NKG2C+ cells were dominated by the same clonotypes. The study found dominant NKG2C+ clonotypes at roughly 1.0-7.5% of CD8+ T cells in several donors. There remained a lack of clarity about HCMV specificity of expanded NKG2C+ T cell clones.

CDR3 length: 14 amino acids. Germline V CDR1 and CDR2: SGHNT, YENEEA. With respect to this clonotype: Antigen: not known.

TCRdb re-analyzed the 5' RACE reads; it lists each CDR3 protein once, without DNA. The specimen's table records a few hundred thousand distinct CDR3 sequences. This receptor was taken from a man aged 18 to 30 in good health. What was sequenced was blood T cells: a sorted CD56 or NKG2C T cell subset, CD4+ or CD8+ T cells, or bulk PBMC T cells (not recorded which). This chain connects TRBV11-3 to TRBJ2-3; the TRBD2 assignment by TCRdb is unverifiable without DNA. The CDR3 loop is CASSFRDGGDTQYF.